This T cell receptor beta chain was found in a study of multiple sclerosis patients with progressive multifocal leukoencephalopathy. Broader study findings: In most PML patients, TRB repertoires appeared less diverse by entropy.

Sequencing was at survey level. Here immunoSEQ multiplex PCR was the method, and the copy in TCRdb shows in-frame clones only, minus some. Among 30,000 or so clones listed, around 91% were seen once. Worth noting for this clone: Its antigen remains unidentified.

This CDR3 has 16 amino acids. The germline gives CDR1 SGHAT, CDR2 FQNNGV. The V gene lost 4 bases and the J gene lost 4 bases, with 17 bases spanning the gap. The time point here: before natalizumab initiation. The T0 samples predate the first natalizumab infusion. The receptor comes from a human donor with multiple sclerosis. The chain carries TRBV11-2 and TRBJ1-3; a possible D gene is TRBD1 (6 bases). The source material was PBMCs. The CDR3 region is CASSSRGVEAGNTIYF. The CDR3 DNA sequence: TGTGCCAGCAGCTCAAGGGGGGTGGAGGCCGGAAACACCATATATTTT.